The 8 T cell receptor beta chains below were found in one sample sequenced in a study of CD8 T cells in ankylosing spondylitis. One entry per CDR3 protein results from TCRdb running MiXCR on the 5' RACE reads. Found here are about 300,000 distinct CDR3 sequences, around 10% of them singletons; the top ten hold roughly 9.2%. Input material: blood, either unsorted or a sorted T cell fraction (not recorded which). These receptors were taken from a female donor with ankylosing spondylitis or in good health (not recorded which).

This clonotype was observed at least ten times. This chain uses TRBV20-1 with TRBJ1-1; D uncertain. The CDR3 is made up of 12 amino acids. Germline-derived CDR1 and CDR2 are DFQATT and SNEGSKA (reference sequence). Trimming shortened V by 5 bases and J by 1 base, and 8 bases separated the two germline ends. The chain's CDR3 is CSAFRPNTEAFF. CDR3 nucleotides: TGCAGTGCTTTCCGCCCGAACACTGAAGCTTTCTTT.

This clonotype was picked up many times. V gene TRBV12-3 or TRBV12-4 combines with J gene TRBJ2-7, with D unresolved. The CDR3 runs to 13 residues. Trimming took off 8 bases at V and 3 bases at J, with 14 bases between the two ends. CDR3 coding DNA: TGTGCCAGCCTACAGAGTCTAGGCTACGAGCAGTACTTC. Protein product: CASLQSLGYEQYF.

In its sample, this clonotype was seen a few times. The rearrangement links TRBV30 to TRBJ1-5; 9 bases agree with TRBD1. Germline-derived CDR1 and CDR2 are GTSNPN and SVGIG (reference sequence). Trimming at V came to 1 base and at J to 6 bases, leaving 4 bases not matched to a gene. CDR3 length equals 14 residues. CDR3 DNA sequence: TGTGCCTGGAGTGGGGGACAGGGTTCTCAGCCCCAGCATTTT. Encoded protein: CAWSGGQGSQPQHF. The entire variable domain, with the rest obtained from reference TRBV30 and TRBJ1-5, is as follows: SQTIHQWPATLVQPVGSPLSLECTVEGTSNPNLYWYRQAAGRGLQLLFYSVGIGQISSEVPQNLSASRPQDRQFILSSKKLLLSDSGFYLCAWSGGQGSQPQHFGDGTRLSIL.

This clonotype has at least ten counts. The chain joins TRBV20-1 to TRBJ2-3, with TRBD1 identical over 7 bases. Losses at the gene ends were 6 bases for V and 2 bases for J; bases not matched to a gene: 5. Germline V gives CDR1 DFQATT, CDR2 SNEGSKA (reference sequence). This CDR3 contains 13 residues. The CDR3 nucleotides read TGCAGTGCATTAGGACAGGACACAGATACGCAGTATTTT. Encoded protein: CSALGQDTDTQYF.

This clonotype was detected only a few times. V and J are TRBV12-5 and TRBJ2-3; D possibly corresponds to TRBD2 (7 bases). The germline gives CDR1 LGHNT, CDR2 FRNRAP. CDR3 size: 13 residues. Between the trimmed V and J ends, which lost 9 bases and 0 bases, there was a span of 10 bases. This CDR3 reads CARGGDSTDTQYF. The CDR3, as DNA: TGTGCTAGAGGGGGGGATAGCACAGATACGCAGTATTTT.

The chain combines TRBV5-4 with TRBJ2-1, with D unclear. With 4 bases removed from V and 2 bases from J, the gap between germline ends came to 13 bases. Looked up from germline, CDR1 is SGHNT and CDR2 is YYREEE (reference sequence). The CDR3 totals 15 residues. The CDR3: CASSVQDGAYNEQFF. CDR3 DNA: TGTGCCAGCAGCGTCCAGGACGGTGCCTACAATGAGCAGTTCTTC.

The rearrangement uses TRBV28 and TRBJ2-7, with unresolved D. This CDR3 has 14 residues. Germline V gives CDR1 MDHEN, CDR2 SYDVKM. V was trimmed by 4 bases and J by 0 bases, leaving 10 bases between them. The CDR3 sequence: CASSSERSSYEQYF. CDR3 in DNA: TGTGCCAGCAGTTCAGAAAGAAGCTCCTACGAGCAGTACTTC.

Ten or more counts support this clonotype. The rearrangement joins TRBV5-1 to TRBJ2-5; 9 bases align to TRBD2. The V segment lost 0 bases and the J segment 1 base; nucleotides outside the gene matches: 4. The CDR3 loop spans 16 amino acids. Germline values: CDR1 SGHRS, CDR2 YFSETQ. The CDR3 loop reads CASSLVAGAVQETQYF. CDR3 in DNA: TGCGCCAGCAGCTTGGTAGCGGGAGCTGTCCAAGAGACCCAGTACTTC.